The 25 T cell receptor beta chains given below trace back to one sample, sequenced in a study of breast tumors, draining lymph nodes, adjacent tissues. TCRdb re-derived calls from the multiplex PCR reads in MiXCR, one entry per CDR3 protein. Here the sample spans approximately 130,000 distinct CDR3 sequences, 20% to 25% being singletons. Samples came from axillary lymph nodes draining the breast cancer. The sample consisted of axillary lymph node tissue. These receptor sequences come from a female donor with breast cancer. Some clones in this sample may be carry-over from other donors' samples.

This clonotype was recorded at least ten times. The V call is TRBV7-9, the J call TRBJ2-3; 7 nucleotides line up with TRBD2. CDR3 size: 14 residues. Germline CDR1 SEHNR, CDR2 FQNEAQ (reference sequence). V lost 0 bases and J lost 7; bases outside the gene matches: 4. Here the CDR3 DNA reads TGTGCCAGCAGCTTAGCGGGAGGGCCTCATACGCAGTATTTT. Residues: CASSLAGGPHTQYF.

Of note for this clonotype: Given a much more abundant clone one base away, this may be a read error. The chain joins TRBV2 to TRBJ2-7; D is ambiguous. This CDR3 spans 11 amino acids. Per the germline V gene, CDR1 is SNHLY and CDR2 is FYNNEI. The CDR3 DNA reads TGTGCCAGCAGTGAAGCCCACGAGCGGTACTTC. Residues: CASSEAHERYF.

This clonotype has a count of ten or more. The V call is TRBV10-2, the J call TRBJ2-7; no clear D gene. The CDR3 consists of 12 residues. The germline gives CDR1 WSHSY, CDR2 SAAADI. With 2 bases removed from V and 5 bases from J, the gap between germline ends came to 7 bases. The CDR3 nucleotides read TGCGCCAGCAGTGAGACAAGAAACGAGCAGTACTTC. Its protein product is CASSETRNEQYF.

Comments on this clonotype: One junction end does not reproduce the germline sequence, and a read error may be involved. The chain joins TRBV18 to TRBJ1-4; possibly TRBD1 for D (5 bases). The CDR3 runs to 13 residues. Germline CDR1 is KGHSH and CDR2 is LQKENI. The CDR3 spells CASSPPGREKPFF. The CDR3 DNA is TGTGCCAGCTCACCGCCGGGACGTGAAAAACCGTTTTTT. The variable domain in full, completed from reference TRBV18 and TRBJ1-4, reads NAGVMQNPRHLVRRRGQEARLRCSPMKGHSHVYWYRQLPEEGLKFMVYLQKENIIDESGMPKERFSAEFPKEGPSILRIQQVVRGDSAAYFCASSPPGREKPFFGSGTQLSVL.

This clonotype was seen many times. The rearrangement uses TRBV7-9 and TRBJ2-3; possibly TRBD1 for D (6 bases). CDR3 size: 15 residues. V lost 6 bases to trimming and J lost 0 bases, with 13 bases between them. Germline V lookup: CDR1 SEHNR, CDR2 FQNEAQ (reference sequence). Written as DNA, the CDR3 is TGTGCCAGCAGTCAAACCGACAGGAGCACAGATACGCAGTATTTT. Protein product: CASSQTDRSTDTQYF.

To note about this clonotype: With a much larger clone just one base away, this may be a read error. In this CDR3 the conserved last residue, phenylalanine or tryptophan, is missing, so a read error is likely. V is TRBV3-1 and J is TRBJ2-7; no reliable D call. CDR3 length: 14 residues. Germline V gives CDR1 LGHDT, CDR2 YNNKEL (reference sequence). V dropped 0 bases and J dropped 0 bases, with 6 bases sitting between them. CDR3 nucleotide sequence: TGTGCCAGCAGCCAAGAGGGCGGCTCCTACGAGCAGTACTCC. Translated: CASSQEGGSYEQYS.

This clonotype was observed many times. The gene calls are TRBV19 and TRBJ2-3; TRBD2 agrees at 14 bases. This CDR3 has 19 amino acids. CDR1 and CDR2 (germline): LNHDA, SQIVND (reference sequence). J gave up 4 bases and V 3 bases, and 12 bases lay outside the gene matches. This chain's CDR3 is CASSIGTSGRKAHADTQYF. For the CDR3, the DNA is TGTGCCAGTAGTATCGGGACTAGCGGGAGAAAGGCGCACGCAGATACGCAGTATTTT.

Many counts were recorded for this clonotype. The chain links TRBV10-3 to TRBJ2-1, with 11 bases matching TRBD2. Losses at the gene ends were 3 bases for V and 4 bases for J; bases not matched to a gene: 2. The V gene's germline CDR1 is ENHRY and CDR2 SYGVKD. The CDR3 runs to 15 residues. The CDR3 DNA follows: TGTGCCATCAGTGATGGGACTAGCGGTTACAATGAGCAGTTCTTC. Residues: CAISDGTSGYNEQFF.

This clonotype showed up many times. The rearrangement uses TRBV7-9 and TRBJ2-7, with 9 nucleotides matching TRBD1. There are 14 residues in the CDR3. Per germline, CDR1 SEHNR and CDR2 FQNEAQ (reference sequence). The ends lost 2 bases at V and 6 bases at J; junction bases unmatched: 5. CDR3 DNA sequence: TGTGCCAGCAGCTTAAAAGGGACAGGGTCCGAGCAGTACTTC. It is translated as CASSLKGTGSEQYF.

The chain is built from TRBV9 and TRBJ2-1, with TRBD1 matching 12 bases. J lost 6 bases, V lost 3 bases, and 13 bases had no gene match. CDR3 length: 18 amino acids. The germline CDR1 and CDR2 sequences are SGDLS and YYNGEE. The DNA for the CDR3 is TGTGCCAGCAGCGGCCCAGTTTCGGGACAGGGGGCGTCCAATGAGCAGTTCTTC. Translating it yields CASSGPVSGQGASNEQFF.

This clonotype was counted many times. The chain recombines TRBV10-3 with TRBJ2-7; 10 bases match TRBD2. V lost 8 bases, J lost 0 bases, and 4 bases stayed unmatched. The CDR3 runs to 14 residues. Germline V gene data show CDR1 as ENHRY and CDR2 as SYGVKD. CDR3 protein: CAISRTSGSYEQYF. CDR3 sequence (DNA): TGTGCCATCTCCAGGACTAGCGGCTCCTACGAGCAGTACTTC.

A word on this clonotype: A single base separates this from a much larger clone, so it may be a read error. The CDR3 nucleotides are TGCGCCAGCAGCCCCCGGTTAGCGGGAGGGCAGAACACCGGGGAGCTGCTTTTT. Translating gives CASSPRLAGGQNTGELLF. This chain joins TRBV4-1 and TRBJ2-2; 11 bases match TRBD2. The CDR3 runs to 18 residues. CDR1 MGHRA and CDR2 YSYEKL come from the germline V gene.

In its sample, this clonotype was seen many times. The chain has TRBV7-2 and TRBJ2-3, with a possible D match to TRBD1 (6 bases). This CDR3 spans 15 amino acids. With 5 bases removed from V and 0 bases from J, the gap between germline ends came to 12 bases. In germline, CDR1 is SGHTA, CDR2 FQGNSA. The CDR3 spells CASSVTGQSTDTQYF. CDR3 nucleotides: TGTGCCAGCAGCGTGACGGGACAAAGCACAGATACGCAGTATTTT.

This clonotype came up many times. CDR3 amino acids: CANDRGAGTQYF. In nucleotides, the CDR3 is TGTGCCAACGACAGGGGAGCTGGTACGCAGTATTTT. The genes are TRBV2 and TRBJ2-3; 8 bases map to TRBD1. Germline V CDR1 and CDR2: SNHLY, FYNNEI. J lost 8 bases, V lost 10 bases, and 8 bases had no gene match. The CDR3 is 12 residues long.

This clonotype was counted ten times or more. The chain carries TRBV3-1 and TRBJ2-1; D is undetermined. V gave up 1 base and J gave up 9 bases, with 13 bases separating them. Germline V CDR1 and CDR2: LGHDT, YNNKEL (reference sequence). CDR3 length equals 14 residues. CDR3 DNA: TGTGCCAGCAGCCAAGTAGTGGTGACGGGTGAGCAGTTCTTC. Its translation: CASSQVVVTGEQFF.

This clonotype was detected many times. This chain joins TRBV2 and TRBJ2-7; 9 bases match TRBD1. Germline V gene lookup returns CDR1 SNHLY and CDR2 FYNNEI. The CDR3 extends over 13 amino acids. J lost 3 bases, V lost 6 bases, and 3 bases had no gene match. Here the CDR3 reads CASRGQGHYEQYF. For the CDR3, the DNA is TGTGCCAGCAGAGGACAGGGGCACTACGAGCAGTACTTC. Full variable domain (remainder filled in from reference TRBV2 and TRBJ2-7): EPEVTQTPSHQVTQMGQEVILRCVPISNHLYFYWYRQILGQKVEFLVSFYNNEISEKSEIFDDQFSVERPDGSNFTLKIRSTKLEDSAMYFCASRGQGHYEQYFGPGTRLTVT.

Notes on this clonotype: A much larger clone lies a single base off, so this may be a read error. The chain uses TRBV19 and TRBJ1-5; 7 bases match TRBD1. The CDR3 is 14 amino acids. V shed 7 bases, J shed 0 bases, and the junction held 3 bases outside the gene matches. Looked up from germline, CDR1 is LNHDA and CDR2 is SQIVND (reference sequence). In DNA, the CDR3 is TGTGCCAGTAAGGACAGGAGTAGCAATCAGCCCCAGCATTTT. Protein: CASKDRSSNQPQHF. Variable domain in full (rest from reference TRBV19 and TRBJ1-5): DGGITQSPKYLFRKEGQNVTLSCEQNLNHDAMYWYRQDPGQGLRLIYYSQIVNDFQKGDIAEGYSVSREKKESFPLTVTSAQKNPTAFYLCASKDRSSNQPQHFGDGTRLSIL.

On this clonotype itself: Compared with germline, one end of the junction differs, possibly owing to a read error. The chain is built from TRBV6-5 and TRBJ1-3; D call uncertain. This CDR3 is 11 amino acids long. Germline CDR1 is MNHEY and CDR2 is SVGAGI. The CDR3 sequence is CASRSGITVYF. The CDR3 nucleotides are TGTGCCAGTCGCAGTGGAATCACCGTATATTTT.

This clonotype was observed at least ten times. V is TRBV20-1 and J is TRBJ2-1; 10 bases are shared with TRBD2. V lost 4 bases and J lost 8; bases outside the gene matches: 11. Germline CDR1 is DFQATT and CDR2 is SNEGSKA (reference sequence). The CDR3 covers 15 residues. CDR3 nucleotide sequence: TGCAGTGCTATCGCACTAGCGGGGCCGGGGGATGAGCAGTTCTTC. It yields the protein CSAIALAGPGDEQFF.

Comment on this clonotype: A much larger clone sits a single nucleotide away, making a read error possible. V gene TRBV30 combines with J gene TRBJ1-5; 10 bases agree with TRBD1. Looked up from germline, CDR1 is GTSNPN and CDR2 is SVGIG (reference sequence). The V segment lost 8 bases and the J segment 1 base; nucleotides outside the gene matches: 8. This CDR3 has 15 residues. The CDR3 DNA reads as TGTGCCAGTAGTACGGGACAGGGGAGCAATCAGCCCCAGCATTTT. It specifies CASSTGQGSNQPQHF.

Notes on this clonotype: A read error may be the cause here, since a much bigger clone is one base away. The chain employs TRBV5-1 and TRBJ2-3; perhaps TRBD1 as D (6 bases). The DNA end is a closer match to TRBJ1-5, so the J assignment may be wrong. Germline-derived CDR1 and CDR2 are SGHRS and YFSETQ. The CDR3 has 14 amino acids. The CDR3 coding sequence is TGCGCCAGCAGCGAGGACAAGAAGGGGGATACGCAGCATTTT. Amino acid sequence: CASSEDKKGDTQHF.

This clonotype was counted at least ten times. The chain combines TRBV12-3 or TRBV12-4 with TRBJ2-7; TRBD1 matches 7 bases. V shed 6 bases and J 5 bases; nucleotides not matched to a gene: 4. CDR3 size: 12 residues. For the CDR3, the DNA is TGTGCCAGCAGACAGGGGTTCCACGAGCAGTACTTC. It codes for CASRQGFHEQYF.

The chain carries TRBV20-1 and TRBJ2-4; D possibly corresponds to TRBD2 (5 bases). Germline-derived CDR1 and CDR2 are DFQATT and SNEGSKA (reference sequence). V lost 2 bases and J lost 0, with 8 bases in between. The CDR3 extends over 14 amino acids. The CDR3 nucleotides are TGCAGTGCTAGATCCGGGAAAGCCAAAAACATTCAGTACTTC. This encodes CSARSGKAKNIQYF.

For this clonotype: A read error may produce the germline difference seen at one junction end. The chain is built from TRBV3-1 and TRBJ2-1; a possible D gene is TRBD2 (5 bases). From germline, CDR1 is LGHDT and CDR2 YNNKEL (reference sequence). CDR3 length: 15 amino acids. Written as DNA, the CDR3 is TGTGCCGGCAGCGAAACTAGTAGCTCCTACAATGAGCAGTTCTTC. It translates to CAGSETSSSYNEQFF.

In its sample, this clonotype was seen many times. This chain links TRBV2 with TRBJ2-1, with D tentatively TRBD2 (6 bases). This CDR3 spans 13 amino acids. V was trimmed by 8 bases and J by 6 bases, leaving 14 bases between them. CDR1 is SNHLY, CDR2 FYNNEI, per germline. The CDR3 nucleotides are TGTGCCAGCTCCGGGGGAGGAGGCAATGAGCAGTTCTTC. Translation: CASSGGGGNEQFF.